Presented here are 19 T cell receptor beta chains from one specimen sequenced in a study of prognosis after radiotherapy for stage I lung cancer (dated by TCRdb to the early 2020s). The instrument was an Illumina HiSeq 3000. Two rounds of multiplex PCR were performed to amplify the TCR beta CDR3 region from genomic DNA. The first PCR round used primers specific to each TRBV and TRBJ gene, with sequences filed in Chinese patent CN105087789A. In TCRdb, the public reads were trimmed at Q25 with fastp and aligned with MiXCR, with productive beta chains retained. Every entry covers one CDR3 protein and lists the most common genes and DNA from its rows. The sample table records 10,000 to 15,000 distinct CDR3 sequences; 43% of these occur just once. Of the sample, approximately 40% is held by the ten largest clones. Material: PBMCs, obtained before or after stereotactic body radiation therapy (not recorded which). Receptors originate from a donor older than 45 with non-small cell lung cancer.

Turning to this clonotype: A far larger clone is one nucleotide away, so this likely arose from a read error. V and J are TRBV24-1 and TRBJ2-1; TRBD1 aligns across 11 bases. Losses at the gene ends were 4 bases for V and 13 bases for J; bases not matched to a gene: 14. The CDR3 runs to 16 residues. The germline V gene has CDR1 KGHDR and CDR2 SFDVKD. This CDR3 is CATSDPGTGGQETQFF. For the CDR3, the DNA is TGTGCCACCAGTGACCCGGGGACAGGGGGACAAGAGACCCAGTTCTTC.

This clonotype rates as medium-sized. The chain employs TRBV7-3 and TRBJ2-3; 8 bases align to TRBD1. The germline gives CDR1 SGHTA, CDR2 FQGTGA. CDR3 size: 15 residues. V was clipped by 3 bases and J by 2 bases; unmatched bases: 4. CDR3 in DNA: TGTGCCAGCAGCTTTACAGGGGGGAACACAGATACGCAGTATTTT. The encoded protein is CASSFTGGNTDTQYF.

The rearrangement uses TRBV6-5 and TRBJ1-3, with no clear D. The CDR3 covers 14 residues. Germline lookup yields CDR1 MNHEY and CDR2 SVGAGI. Trimming took off 4 bases at V and 0 bases at J, with 7 bases between the two ends. In DNA form, the CDR3 reads TGTGCCAGCAGTTTATACAGCTCTGGAAACACCATATATTTT. Its protein product is CASSLYSSGNTIYF.

In its sample, this clonotype was seen many times. The J gene is TRBJ2-1, the V gene TRBV7-9, with D perhaps matching TRBD1 (5 bases). V lost 5 bases, J lost 10 bases, and 9 bases lay in between. This CDR3 contains 11 residues. Per the germline V gene, CDR1 is SEHNR and CDR2 is FQNEAQ (reference sequence). CDR3 residues: CASSLRQEQFF. The CDR3 DNA reads TGTGCCAGCAGCCTAAGACAGGAGCAGTTCTTC.

This clonotype was counted at least ten times. The chain has TRBV4-3 and TRBJ2-7; 9 nucleotides align to TRBD2. V shed 0 bases and J 5 bases; nucleotides not matched to a gene: 8. Germline-derived CDR1 and CDR2 are LGHNA and YSLEER. There are 16 residues in the CDR3. Here the CDR3 reads CASSQDRLAGYNEQYF. In nucleotides, the CDR3 is TGCGCCAGCAGCCAAGATAGGCTAGCGGGATACAACGAGCAGTACTTC.

Ten or more counts support this clonotype. V gene TRBV30 combines with J gene TRBJ2-2, with 13 bases matching TRBD2. CDR1 is GTSNPN and CDR2 is SVGIG in the germline V gene (reference sequence). This CDR3 contains 17 residues. Trimming at V came to 1 base and at J to 7 bases, leaving 9 bases not matched to a gene. Here the CDR3 DNA reads TGTGCCTGGAGTGGCCGACTAGCGGGAGGTCTTATCGGGGAGCTGTTTTTT. Amino acids: CAWSGRLAGGLIGELFF.

Sample share makes this clonotype medium-sized. The chain is built from TRBV3-1 and TRBJ2-7; a weak D match, TRBD2 (6 bases). V was clipped by 6 bases and J by 8 bases, with 17 bases between them. CDR3 size: 13 residues. CDR1 is LGHDT and CDR2 is YNNKEL in the germline V gene (reference sequence). CDR3 protein: CASSRGGVEQQYF. As DNA, the CDR3 is TGTGCCAGCAGTCGCGGCGGGGTGGAACAGCAGTACTTC.

This clonotype is categorized as medium-sized. The rearrangement uses TRBV6-2 or TRBV6-3 and TRBJ1-5; D is perhaps TRBD1 (6 bases). V lost 4 bases to trimming and J lost 9 bases, with 13 bases between them. Germline V gene data show CDR1 as MNHEY and CDR2 as SVGEGT. CDR3 length: 13 amino acids. Written as DNA, the CDR3 is TGTGCCAGCAGTTCCAGGGGCCAGCCGCCCCAGCATTTT. Its translation is CASSSRGQPPQHF.

This clonotype was counted at least ten times. The chain couples TRBV10-3 to TRBJ2-7; D remains unclear. The germline V gene has CDR1 ENHRY and CDR2 SYGVKD. Trimming stripped 6 bases from V and 1 base from J, with 10 bases between. CDR3 length: 13 residues. CDR3 loop: CAIRQQDSYEQYF. CDR3 bases: TGTGCCATCAGACAGCAGGATTCCTACGAGCAGTACTTC.

This clonotype occurred many times. The gene calls are TRBV12-3 or TRBV12-4 and TRBJ2-5; D gene ambiguous. This CDR3 has 12 amino acids. Trimming took off 7 bases at V and 5 bases at J, with 11 bases between the two ends. The CDR3: CASTNQGETQYF. CDR3 in DNA: TGTGCCAGCACCAATCAAGGGGAGACCCAGTACTTC.

The rearrangement uses TRBV28 and TRBJ2-1; 9 bases are a match to TRBD1. The ends lost 6 bases at V and 16 bases at J; junction bases unmatched: 13. CDR1 and CDR2 (germline): MDHEN, SYDVKM. The CDR3 spans 13 residues. The CDR3 is CASSRSDRGESFF. The CDR3 coding sequence is TGTGCCAGCAGCCGAAGCGACAGGGGGGAAAGTTTCTTC.

This chain's CDR3 is CASSDRIRKGSYEQYF. In nucleotides, the CDR3 is TGTGCCAGCAGTGATCGGATTCGGAAGGGGTCCTACGAGCAGTACTTC. The genes are TRBV6-1 and TRBJ2-7; D might be TRBD1 (5 bases). The length of the CDR3 is 16 residues. Germline values: CDR1 MNHNS, CDR2 SASEGT. V was cut by 3 bases and J by 1 base, with 16 bases left in between.

This clonotype was detected many times. The chain joins TRBV7-9 to TRBJ2-3; TRBD2 agrees at 11 bases. V shed 5 bases, J shed 5 bases, and the junction held 6 bases outside the gene matches. Germline assignment: CDR1 SEHNR and CDR2 FQNEAQ (reference sequence). CDR3 size: 15 residues. The CDR3 region has the DNA TGTGCCAGCAGCCTATTAGCGGGAGGGCTAGATACGCAGTATTTT. Protein sequence: CASSLLAGGLDTQYF.

This chain joins TRBV28 and TRBJ2-7; 7 nucleotides align to TRBD2. The germline V gene has CDR1 MDHEN and CDR2 SYDVKM. J gave up 4 bases and V 6 bases, and 9 bases lay outside the gene matches. There are 14 residues in the CDR3. CDR3 in DNA: TGTGCCAGCAGCCGTCAGCGGGGACGGTACGAGCAGTACTTC. Protein: CASSRQRGRYEQYF.

The chain uses TRBV20-1 and TRBJ2-7; 8 bases align to TRBD2. The CDR3 loop spans 18 amino acids. CDR1 and CDR2 (germline): DFQATT, SNEGSKA (reference sequence). The V and J ends lost 0 bases and 4 bases, in that order; junction bases with no gene match: 17. CDR3 in DNA: TGCAGTGCTAGAGACCCACTAGCGGTAGAGTATCGCCCTTACGAGCAGTACTTC. Its translation is CSARDPLAVEYRPYEQYF.

This clonotype ranks as medium-sized. The gene calls are TRBV12-3 or TRBV12-4 and TRBJ2-7, with a weak D call TRBD2 (5 bases). V lost 1 base to trimming and J lost 1 base, with 8 bases between them. The CDR3 runs 14 residues. CDR3 sequence: CASSLVTGSYEQYF. The CDR3, as DNA: TGTGCCAGCAGTTTAGTAACGGGGTCCTACGAGCAGTACTTC.

Judged by abundance, this clonotype is medium-sized. CDR3 sequence: CASSFWQGRTGELFF. CDR3 coding DNA: TGTGCCAGCAGTTTCTGGCAGGGGCGCACCGGGGAGCTGTTTTTT. This sequence joins TRBV27 and TRBJ2-2, with a possible D match to TRBD1 (6 bases). V dropped 3 bases and J dropped 4 bases, with 12 bases sitting between them. The CDR3 runs to 15 residues. CDR1 and CDR2 from the germline V gene are MNHEY and SMNVEV (reference sequence).

CDR3 region: CSAGTGGTYEQYF. The CDR3 DNA follows: TGCAGTGCCGGGACAGGGGGGACCTACGAGCAGTACTTC. The chain employs TRBV20-1 and TRBJ2-7; 11 nucleotides match TRBD1. The CDR3 contains 13 residues. The J segment lost 2 bases and the V segment lost 6 bases, leaving 3 bases of the junction unmatched. Germline CDR1 DFQATT, CDR2 SNEGSKA (reference sequence).

At least ten counts were recorded for this clonotype. The chain is built from TRBV5-6 and TRBJ1-5, with TRBD1 matching over 10 bases. The V segment lost 10 bases and the J segment 3 bases; nucleotides outside the gene matches: 4. Germline V CDR1 and CDR2: SGHDT, YYEEEE. The CDR3 is 13 residues long. CDR3 protein: CAGQGELNQPQHF. CDR3 nucleotide sequence: TGTGCCGGACAGGGGGAACTCAATCAGCCCCAGCATTTT.